Listed below are T cell receptor beta chains from one sample, sequenced in a study of cytomegalovirus exposure and HLA in healthy donors. Profiled with immunoSEQ multiplex PCR; TCRdb holds only in-frame clones, not every one. The table has 95,000 to 150,000 clones, approximately 69% seen once. Sequenced sample: PBMCs. These TCRs come from a man aged 35-49 years in good health and CMV-seropositive. The CDR3 runs from the conserved cysteine through the conserved F or W. D genes are given only for firm matches. Expanded clones get a size class; other rows say once, few or many, or leave the size out.

d_call j_call v_call clone_size cdr3_nt cdr3_aa
. TRBJ1-5 TRBV4-2 . TGTGCCAGCAGCCAAGATGGGGCCCTCATTCAGCCCCAGCATTTT CASSQDGALIQPQHF
TRBD1 TRBJ2-2 TRBV7-9 . TGTGCCAGCAGGTTACAGGGGGCGAACACCGGGGAGCTGTTTTTT CASRLQGANTGELFF
. TRBJ1-1 TRBV9 . TGTGCCAGCAGCGTGCGCGGGGGGGACACTGAAGCTTTCTTT CASSVRGGDTEAFF
. TRBJ1-6 TRBV21-1 . TGTGCCAGCAGCAAATTAGAAGGACAGCAGAGCTCCTATAATTCACCCCTCCACTTT CASSKLEGQQSSYNSPLHF
TRBD1 TRBJ2-1 TRBV28 . TGTGCCAGCAGTTTAGGAGGGACAGGGTGCAATGAGCAGTTCTTC CASSLGGTGCNEQFF
. TRBJ2-7 TRBV5-1 . TGCGCCAGCAGCTTTCAGGGAAGTGGGGTTGGGTACGAGCAGTACTTC CASSFQGSGVGYEQYF
. TRBJ1-2 TRBV6-6 . TGTGCCAGCAGCCGCGCGGGGGGCGCTGGGGGCTACACCTTC CASSRAGGAGGYTF
. TRBJ2-5 TRBV5-1 . TGCGCCAGCAGCTTGGGACAGGTAGTAGGAGAGACCCAGTACTTC CASSLGQVVGETQYF
. TRBJ1-3 TRBV6-6 . TGTGCCAGCAGTCTTCTTGAGGGCTCCTCTGGAAACACCATATATTTT CASSLLEGSSGNTIYF
TRBD2 TRBJ2-3 TRBV7-9 . TGTGCCAGCAGCCCGCGACTAGCGGGAGTACAAGATACGCAGTATTTT CASSPRLAGVQDTQYF
. TRBJ2-5 TRBV5-6 once TGTGCCAGCAGCTTGCAAGGGACTCAACAAGAGACCCAGTACTTC CASSLQGTQQETQYF
. TRBJ2-5 TRBV4-3 once TGCGCCAGCAGCCAAGACTTGAGGGAGACCCAGTACTTC CASSQDLRETQYF
TRBD1 TRBJ1-2 TRBV6-1 . TGTGCCAGCAGTTTGAGACAGGGCGTCGGCTACACCTTC CASSLRQGVGYTF
. TRBJ1-2 TRBV29-1 . TGCAGCGCTGGGGGGGTTGCTGGCTACACCTTC CSAGGVAGYTF
TRBD2 TRBJ2-5 TRBV14 once TGTGCCAGCAGCCAAGCTCTAGCGGGGCAAGAGACCCAGTACTTC CASSQALAGQETQYF
TRBD2 TRBJ2-1 TRBV28 . TGTGCCAGCAGCTCTAGCGGGAACCCCTCCTACAATGAGCAGTTCTTC CASSSSGNPSYNEQFF
. TRBJ2-5 TRBV15 . TGTGCCACTCGTTTACTGTACCAAGAGACCCAGTACTTC CATRLLYQETQYF
TRBD1 TRBJ2-7 TRBV5-1 . TGCGCCAGCAGCCAAAGACAGGGGCACTCCTACGAGCAGTACTTC CASSQRQGHSYEQYF
. TRBJ1-1 TRBV6-5 . TGTGCCAGCAGTTACGGGCAGGGGTCGACTGAAGCTTTCTTT CASSYGQGSTEAFF
TRBD1 TRBJ2-7 TRBV7-9 few TGTGCCAGCAGCTTAGGCCGACAGGGTCACTCCTACGAGCAGTACTTC CASSLGRQGHSYEQYF
TRBD1 TRBJ1-2 TRBV9 . TGTGCCAGCAGCCCTGGACAGGGAAGGAGCCATGGCTACACCTTC CASSPGQGRSHGYTF
. TRBJ1-4 TRBV15 . TGTGCCACCAGCAGAGATCGGGGACATATTAATGAAAAACTGTTTTTT CATSRDRGHINEKLFF
TRBD2 TRBJ2-2 TRBV28 . TGTGCCAGCAGCCTGACACCGGGACTAGGACTCGGGGAGCTGTTTTTT CASSLTPGLGLGELFF
TRBD1 TRBJ1-1 TRBV5-1 . TGCGCCAGCAGCTTTGAGGGGGCGCCCACTGAAGCTTTCTTT CASSFEGAPTEAFF
TRBD2 TRBJ2-1 TRBV4-3 . TGCGCCAGCAGTCCTAGCGGGAGGGCCTCCGAGCAGTTCTTC CASSPSGRASEQFF
TRBD2 TRBJ2-1 TRBV15 . TGTGCCACCAGCAGATCTAGCGGGAGGGCCTACAATGAGCAGTTCTTC CATSRSSGRAYNEQFF
TRBD2 TRBJ2-3 TRBV15 . TGTGCCACCAGCAGAGATCTCGCGGGAGCCACAGATACGCAGTATTTT CATSRDLAGATDTQYF
. TRBJ1-2 TRBV5-4 . TGTGCCAGCAGCTCTTCACAGGGAAAGGCATATGGCTACACCTTC CASSSSQGKAYGYTF
TRBD1 TRBJ1-4 TRBV15 . TGTGCCACCAGCACCACCTGGGGGACAGGCCCGTTT CATSTTWGTGPF
. TRBJ1-2 TRBV7-9 . TGTGCCAGCAACCCCCGGCAGGGCGACTATGGCTACACCTTC CASNPRQGDYGYTF
TRBD2 TRBJ2-1 TRBV11-2 . TGTGCCAGCAGCTCCTCGCGGGGGGCCTACAATGAGCAGTTCTTC CASSSSRGAYNEQFF
TRBD2 TRBJ2-1 TRBV5-1 . TGCGCCAGCAGCTTGAGACTAGCGAAGAACAATGAGCAGTTCTTC CASSLRLAKNNEQFF
TRBD1 TRBJ1-2 TRBV19 . TGTGCCAGTAGTGGGCGGGACAGAGGCAGCTATGGCTACACCTTC CASSGRDRGSYGYTF
TRBD2 TRBJ2-7 TRBV27 . TGTGCCAGCAGGTTCAGGAGCGGGGGCTACGAGCAGTACTTC CASRFRSGGYEQYF
TRBD1 TRBJ2-5 TRBV5-5 . TGTGCCAGCAGCTTGGGAGTAGGGGGCCGGGTTTACCAAGAGACCCAGTACTTC CASSLGVGGRVYQETQYF
. TRBJ2-5 TRBV6-1 . TGTGCCAGCAGTGGCTGGGGGCTTTTGGAGACCCAGTACTTC CASSGWGLLETQYF
. TRBJ1-1 TRBV7-9 . TGTGCCAGCAGACCCAACCCAGTGAACACTGAAGCTTTCTTT CASRPNPVNTEAFF
. TRBJ1-4 TRBV2 . TGTGCCAGCAGGGGAAGGGCGGGGAGACTAGAAAAACTGTTTTTT CASRGRAGRLEKLFF
. TRBJ1-2 TRBV2 . TGTGCCAGCAGGAAGGGGTCCCTCTATGGCTACACCTTC CASRKGSLYGYTF
TRBD1 TRBJ1-1 TRBV6-5 . TGTGCCAGCAGTTACGCACAGGGGCTTCTCACTGAAGCTTTCTTT CASSYAQGLLTEAFF
. TRBJ2-7 TRBV11-2 . TGTGCCAGCAGCTCTAGGGGGTCCGAATGGAGCGAGCAGTACTTC CASSSRGSEWSEQYF
. TRBJ1-1 TRBV7-3 . TGTGCCAGCAGCTTAACGAGGGCTGGTGAAGCTTTCTTT CASSLTRAGEAFF
. TRBJ2-4 TRBV6-5 . TGTGCCAGCGGAAAGGAGGGGAAGGAGGACATTCAGTACTTC CASGKEGKEDIQYF
TRBD2 TRBJ2-1 TRBV20-1 . TGCAGCGCGGGGGATAGCATCGGGCAGTTCTTC CSAGDSIGQFF
TRBD1 TRBJ2-2 TRBV27 . TGTGCCAGCGCTCCGGGACAGGGAAAAAGTCAGGCCGGGGAGCTGTTTTTT CASAPGQGKSQAGELFF
TRBD1 TRBJ2-7 TRBV6-5 . TGTGCCAGCAGTTCGCGGACAGGGCTATCCTACGAGCAGTACTTC CASSSRTGLSYEQYF
TRBD2 TRBJ2-1 TRBV7-6 . TGTGCCAGCAGCCCGCGGGAGAAGGGCAATGAGCAGTTCTTC CASSPREKGNEQFF
. TRBJ1-1 TRBV27 . TGTGCCAGCAGTTTGTGGCGGGACTTGAACACTGAAGCTTTCTTT CASSLWRDLNTEAFF
TRBD2 TRBJ2-2 TRBV29-1 many TGCAGCGCTGCCGGACTAGCGGGGGCTTTGGGGGAGCTGTTTTTT CSAAGLAGALGELFF
. TRBJ1-1 TRBV27 . TGTGCCAGCAGTTGGGGGGGCATGAACACTGAAGCTTTCTTT CASSWGGMNTEAFF
. TRBJ1-5 TRBV29-1 . TGCAGCGTATGGGGGGGAATGGCCCAGCATTTT CSVWGGMAQHF
. TRBJ1-2 TRBV7-9 . TGTGCCAGCAGCTTAACCGGCCAGGGGAAACACACCTTC CASSLTGQGKHTF
TRBD1 TRBJ2-7 TRBV6-5 . TGTGCCAGCAGTTACCGGGACAGGTCGAGTGAGCAGTACTTC CASSYRDRSSEQYF